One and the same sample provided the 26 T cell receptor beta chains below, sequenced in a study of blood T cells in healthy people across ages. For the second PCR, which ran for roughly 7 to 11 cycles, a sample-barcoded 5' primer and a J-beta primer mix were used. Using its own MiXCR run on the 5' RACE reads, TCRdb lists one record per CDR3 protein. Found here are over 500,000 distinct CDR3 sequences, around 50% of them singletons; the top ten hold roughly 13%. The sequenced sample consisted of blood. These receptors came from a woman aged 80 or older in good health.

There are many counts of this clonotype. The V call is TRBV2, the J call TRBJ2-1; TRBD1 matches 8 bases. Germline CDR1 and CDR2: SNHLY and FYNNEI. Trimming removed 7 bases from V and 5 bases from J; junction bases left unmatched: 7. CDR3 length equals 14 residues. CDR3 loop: CASNGQGPNNEQFF. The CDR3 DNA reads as TGTGCCAGCAATGGACAGGGTCCTAACAATGAGCAGTTCTTC.

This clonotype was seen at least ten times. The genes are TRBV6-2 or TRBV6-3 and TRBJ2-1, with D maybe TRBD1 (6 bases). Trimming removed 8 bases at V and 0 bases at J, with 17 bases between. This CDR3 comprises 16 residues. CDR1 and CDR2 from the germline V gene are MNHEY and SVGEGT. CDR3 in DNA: TGTGCCAGCGCCTCCACAGGGCCGAGCTCCTACAATGAGCAGTTCTTC. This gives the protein CASASTGPSSYNEQFF.

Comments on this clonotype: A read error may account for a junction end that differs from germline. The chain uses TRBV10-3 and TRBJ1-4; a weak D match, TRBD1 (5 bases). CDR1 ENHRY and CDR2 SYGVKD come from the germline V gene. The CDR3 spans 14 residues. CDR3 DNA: TGTGCCATCGGTGAAGGGCAGAGGGGCGAAAAACTGTTTTTT. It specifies CAIGEGQRGEKLFF.

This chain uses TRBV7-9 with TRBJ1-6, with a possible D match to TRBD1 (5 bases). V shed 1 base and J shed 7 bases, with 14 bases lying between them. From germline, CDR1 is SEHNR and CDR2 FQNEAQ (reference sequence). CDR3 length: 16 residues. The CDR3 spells CASSLVTGEVNSPLHF. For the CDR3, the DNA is TGTGCCAGCAGCTTAGTAACAGGAGAGGTAAATTCACCCCTCCACTTT.

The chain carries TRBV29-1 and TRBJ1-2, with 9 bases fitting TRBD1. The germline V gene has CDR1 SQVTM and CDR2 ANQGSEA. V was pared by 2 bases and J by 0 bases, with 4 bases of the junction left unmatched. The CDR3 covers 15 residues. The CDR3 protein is CSVELRTGANYGYTF. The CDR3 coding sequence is TGCAGCGTTGAACTCCGGACAGGGGCTAACTATGGCTACACCTTC.

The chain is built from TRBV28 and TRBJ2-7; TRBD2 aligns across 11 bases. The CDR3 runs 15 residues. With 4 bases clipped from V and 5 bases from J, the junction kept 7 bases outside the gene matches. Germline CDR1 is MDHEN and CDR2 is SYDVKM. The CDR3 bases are TGTGCCAGCAGTTCCCCCGGGACTAGCGGAGACGAGCAGTACTTC. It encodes CASSSPGTSGDEQYF.

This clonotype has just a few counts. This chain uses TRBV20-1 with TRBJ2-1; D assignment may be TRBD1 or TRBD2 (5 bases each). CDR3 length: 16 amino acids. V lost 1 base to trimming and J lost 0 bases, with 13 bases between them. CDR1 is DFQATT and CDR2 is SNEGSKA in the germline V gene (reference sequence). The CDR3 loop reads CSARVPTGTSYNEQFF. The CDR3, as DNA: TGCAGTGCTAGAGTGCCGACTGGGACCTCCTACAATGAGCAGTTCTTC.

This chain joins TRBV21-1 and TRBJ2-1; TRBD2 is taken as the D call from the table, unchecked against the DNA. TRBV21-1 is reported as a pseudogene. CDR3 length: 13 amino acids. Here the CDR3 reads CASSKRKDWKQFF. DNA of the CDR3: TGTGCCAGCAGCAAAAGGAAGGACTGGAAGCAGTTCTTC.

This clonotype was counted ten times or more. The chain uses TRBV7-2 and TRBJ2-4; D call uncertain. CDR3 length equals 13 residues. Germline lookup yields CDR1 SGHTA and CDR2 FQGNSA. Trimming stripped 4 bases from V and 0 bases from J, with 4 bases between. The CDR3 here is CASSSGAKNIQYF. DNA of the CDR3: TGTGCCAGCAGCTCCGGAGCCAAAAACATTCAGTACTTC.

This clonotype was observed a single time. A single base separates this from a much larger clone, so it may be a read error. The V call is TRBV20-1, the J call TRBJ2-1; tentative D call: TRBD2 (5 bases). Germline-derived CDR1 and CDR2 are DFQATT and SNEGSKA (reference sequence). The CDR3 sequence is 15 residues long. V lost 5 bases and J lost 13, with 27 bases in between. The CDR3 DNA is TGCAGTGCTTATGAGAAGCGGCGCCTTCAAGAGACCCAGTTCTTC. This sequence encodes CSAYEKRRLQETQFF.

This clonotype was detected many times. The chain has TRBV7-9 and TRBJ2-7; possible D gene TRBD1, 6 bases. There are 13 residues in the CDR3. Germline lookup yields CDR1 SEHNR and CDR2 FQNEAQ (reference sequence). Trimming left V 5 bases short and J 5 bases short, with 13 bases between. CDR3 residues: CASSRADSNEQYF. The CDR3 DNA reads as TGTGCCAGCAGCCGGGCGGACAGTAACGAGCAGTACTTC.

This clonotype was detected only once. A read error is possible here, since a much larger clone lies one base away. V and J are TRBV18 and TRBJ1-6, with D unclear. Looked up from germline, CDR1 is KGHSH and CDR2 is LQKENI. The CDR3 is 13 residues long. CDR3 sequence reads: CASSPAANSPPHF. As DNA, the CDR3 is TGTGCCAGCTCTCCGGCGGCTAATTCACCCCCCCACTTT.

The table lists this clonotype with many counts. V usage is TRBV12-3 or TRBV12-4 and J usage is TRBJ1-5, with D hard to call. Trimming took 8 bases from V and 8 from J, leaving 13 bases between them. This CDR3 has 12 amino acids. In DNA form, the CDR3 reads TGTGCCAGCGGCCAATGGTTAAAGCCCCAGCATTTT. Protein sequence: CASGQWLKPQHF.

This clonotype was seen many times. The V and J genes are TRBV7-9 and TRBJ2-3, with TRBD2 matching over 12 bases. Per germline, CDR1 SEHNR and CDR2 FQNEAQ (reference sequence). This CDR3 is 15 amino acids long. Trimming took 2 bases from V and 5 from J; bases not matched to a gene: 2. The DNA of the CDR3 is TGTGCCAGCAGCTTACTAGCGGGGGGGCAAGATACGCAGTATTTT. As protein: CASSLLAGGQDTQYF.

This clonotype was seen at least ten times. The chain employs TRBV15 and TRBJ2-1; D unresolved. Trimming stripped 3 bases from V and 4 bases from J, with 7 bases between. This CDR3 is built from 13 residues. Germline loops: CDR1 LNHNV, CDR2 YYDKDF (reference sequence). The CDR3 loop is CATSRDGYNEQFF. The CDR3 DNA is TGTGCCACCAGCAGGGACGGTTACAATGAGCAGTTCTTC.

CDR3 in amino acids: CASSSQLSDGNIQYF. CDR3 nucleotides: TGTGCCAGCAGTAGTCAACTCTCGGACGGTAACATTCAGTACTTC. The rearrangement uses TRBV2 and TRBJ2-4; D not resolved. The V and J ends lost 5 bases and 7 bases respectively, with 18 bases between them. The CDR3 covers 15 residues. From germline, CDR1 is SNHLY and CDR2 FYNNEI. Variable domain in full (rest from reference TRBV2 and TRBJ2-4): EPEVTQTPSHQVTQMGQEVILRCVPISNHLYFYWYRQILGQKVEFLVSFYNNEISEKSEIFDDQFSVERPDGSNFTLKIRSTKLEDSAMYFCASSSQLSDGNIQYFGAGTRLSVL.

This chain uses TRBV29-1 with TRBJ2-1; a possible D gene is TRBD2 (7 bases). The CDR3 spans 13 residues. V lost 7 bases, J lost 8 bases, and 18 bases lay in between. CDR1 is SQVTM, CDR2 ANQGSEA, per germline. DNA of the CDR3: TGCAGCGCCCGGGGGGCGAGGGCCGATGAGCAGTTCTTC. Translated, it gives CSARGARADEQFF.

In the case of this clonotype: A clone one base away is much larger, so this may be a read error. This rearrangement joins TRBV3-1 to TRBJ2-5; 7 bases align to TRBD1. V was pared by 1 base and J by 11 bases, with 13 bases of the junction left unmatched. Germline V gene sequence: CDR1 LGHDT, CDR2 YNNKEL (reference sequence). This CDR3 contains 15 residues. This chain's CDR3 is CASSQGDRRYNEQYF. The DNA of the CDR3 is TGTGCCAGCAGCCAAGGGGACAGACGATACAATGAGCAGTACTTC.

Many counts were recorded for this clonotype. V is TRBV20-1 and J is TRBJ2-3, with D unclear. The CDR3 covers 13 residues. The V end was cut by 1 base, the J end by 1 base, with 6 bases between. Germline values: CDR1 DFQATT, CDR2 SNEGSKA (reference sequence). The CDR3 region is CSARVSGTDTQYF. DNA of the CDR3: TGCAGTGCTAGAGTTTCCGGCACAGATACGCAGTATTTT.

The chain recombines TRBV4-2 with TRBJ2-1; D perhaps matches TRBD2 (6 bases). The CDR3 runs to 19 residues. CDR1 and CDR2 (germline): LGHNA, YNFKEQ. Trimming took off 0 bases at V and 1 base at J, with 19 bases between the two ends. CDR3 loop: CASSQDRISGSASYNEQFF. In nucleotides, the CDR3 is TGTGCCAGCAGCCAAGATCGGATTAGCGGTTCAGCATCCTACAATGAGCAGTTCTTC.

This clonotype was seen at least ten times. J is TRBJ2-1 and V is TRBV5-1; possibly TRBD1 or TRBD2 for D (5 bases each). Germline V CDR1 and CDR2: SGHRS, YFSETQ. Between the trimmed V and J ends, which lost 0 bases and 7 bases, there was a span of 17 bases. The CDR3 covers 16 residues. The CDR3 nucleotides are TGCGCCAGCAGCTTGGGTACGGGGCTCCGGTATAATGAGCAGTTCTTC. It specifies CASSLGTGLRYNEQFF.

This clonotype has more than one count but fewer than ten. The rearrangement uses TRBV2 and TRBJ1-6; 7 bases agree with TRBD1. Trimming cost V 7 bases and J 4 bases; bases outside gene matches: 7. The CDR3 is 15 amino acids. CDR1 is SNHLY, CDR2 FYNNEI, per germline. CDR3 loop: CASKMGTAYNSPLHF. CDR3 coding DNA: TGTGCCAGCAAAATGGGGACAGCATATAATTCACCCCTCCACTTT.

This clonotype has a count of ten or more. CDR3 nucleotide sequence: TGTGCCAGCAGTGAAGGTCTAGCGAAGACCTACGAGCAGTACTTC. Translation: CASSEGLAKTYEQYF. V and J are TRBV2 and TRBJ2-7; perhaps TRBD2 as D (6 bases). From germline, CDR1 is SNHLY and CDR2 FYNNEI. The CDR3 contains 15 residues. V lost 1 base and J lost 2, with 12 bases in between.

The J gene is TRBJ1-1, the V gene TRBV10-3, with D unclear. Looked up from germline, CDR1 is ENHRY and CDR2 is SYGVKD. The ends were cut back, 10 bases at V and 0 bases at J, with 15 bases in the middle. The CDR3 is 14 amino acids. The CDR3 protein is CATHPAGLNTEAFF. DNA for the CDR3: TGTGCCACACACCCAGCGGGGTTGAACACTGAAGCTTTCTTT.

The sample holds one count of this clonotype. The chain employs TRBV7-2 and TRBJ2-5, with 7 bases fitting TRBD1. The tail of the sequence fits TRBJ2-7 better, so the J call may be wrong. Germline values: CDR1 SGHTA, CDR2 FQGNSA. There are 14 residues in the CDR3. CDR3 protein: CASSLWTGTYEQYF. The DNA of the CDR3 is TGTGCCAGCAGCTTATGGACAGGTACCTACGAGCAGTACTTC.

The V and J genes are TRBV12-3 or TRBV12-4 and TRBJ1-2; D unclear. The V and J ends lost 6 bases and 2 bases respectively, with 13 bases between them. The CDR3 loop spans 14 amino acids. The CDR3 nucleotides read TGTGCCAGCAGCACCTCACCTGGAAACTATGGCTACACCTTC. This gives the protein CASSTSPGNYGYTF.